These 25 T cell receptor beta chains were sequenced from one sample in a study of Graves' ophthalmopathy and Graves' hyperthyroidism. Amplification of the TCR beta CDR3 regions used RNA transcripts (as template). The authors performed first-round RT-PCR with HTBI primers and then a second-round multiplex PCR. TCRdb reprocessed the multiplex PCR reads with MiXCR, giving one entry per CDR3 protein. The table lists 220,000 or so distinct CDR3 sequences, 20% to 25% of them singletons, with more than 35% in the top ten. The sample consisted of peripheral blood. The receptors stem from a woman between 45 and 60 years old with Graves' ophthalmopathy.

This clonotype is labeled medium-sized. The chain joins TRBV28 to TRBJ2-5; 10 bases align to TRBD1. Looked up from germline, CDR1 is MDHEN and CDR2 is SYDVKM. After removal of 4 bases from V and 5 bases from J, the junction contained 7 bases not matched to a gene. There are 15 residues in the CDR3. CDR3 sequence reads: CASSSGGQGSETQYF. The DNA of the CDR3 is TGTGCCAGCAGTTCAGGGGGACAGGGGAGCGAGACCCAGTACTTC.

J is TRBJ1-2 and V is TRBV28, with no clear D. Trimming left V 1 base short and J 2 bases short, with 11 bases between. This CDR3 is built from 15 residues. In germline, CDR1 is MDHEN, CDR2 SYDVKM. The CDR3 region is CASSLYLSDNYGYTF. DNA for the CDR3: TGTGCCAGCAGTTTATATTTATCGGACAACTATGGCTACACCTTC.

At least ten counts were recorded for this clonotype. A much larger clone differs from this one at a single base, so this may be a read error. This chain connects TRBV6-1 to TRBJ2-7; D is tentatively TRBD1 or TRBD2 (5 bases each). From germline, CDR1 is MNHNS and CDR2 SASEGT. There are 13 residues in the CDR3. CDR3: CAGRTVGGFEQYF. The CDR3 DNA reads TGTGCCGGCAGGACGGTTGGGGGTTTCGAGCAGTACTTC.

This clonotype was recorded many times. Written as DNA, the CDR3 is TGTGCCAGCAGTTTTAGGACAGATGGCTACACCTTC. This translates into CASSFRTDGYTF. This chain uses TRBV28 with TRBJ1-2, with a tentative D call TRBD1 (6 bases). This CDR3 contains 12 residues. The germline CDR1 and CDR2 sequences are MDHEN and SYDVKM. Trimming removed 3 bases at V and 6 bases at J, with 8 bases between.

This clonotype was detected many times. The chain combines TRBV12-3 or TRBV12-4 with TRBJ2-5, with no clear D. V dropped 0 bases and J dropped 4 bases, with 9 bases sitting between them. CDR3 length: 14 residues. CDR3 loop: CASSLAFSPETQYF. The CDR3 bases are TGTGCCAGCAGTTTAGCTTTTAGCCCAGAGACCCAGTACTTC.

This clonotype came up many times. V and J are TRBV28 and TRBJ2-7; no clear D. Between the trimmed V and J ends, which lost 3 bases and 2 bases, there was a span of 14 bases. This CDR3 is built from 15 residues. Germline-derived CDR1 and CDR2 are MDHEN and SYDVKM. The CDR3 bases are TGTGCCAGCAGTTTCTTTAGGAGTTCTCCCTACGAGCAGTACTTC. Protein: CASSFFRSSPYEQYF.

This clonotype was detected many times. The J gene is TRBJ1-1, the V gene TRBV20-1; possible D gene TRBD1, 5 bases. V was clipped by 7 bases and J by 1 base, with 16 bases between them. The CDR3 covers 14 residues. Germline loops: CDR1 DFQATT, CDR2 SNEGSKA (reference sequence). Here the CDR3 DNA reads TGCAGTGGGCGCAGGGTGTTTTGGAACACTGAAGCTTTCTTT. Residues: CSGRRVFWNTEAFF.

This clonotype was seen many times. V usage is TRBV28 and J usage is TRBJ1-2; D gene ambiguous. The germline V and J ends were trimmed by 3 bases and 7 bases, with 9 bases remaining between them. The CDR3 has 12 amino acids. Germline V lookup: CDR1 MDHEN, CDR2 SYDVKM. Here the CDR3 reads CASSFGVGGYTF. Here the CDR3 DNA reads TGTGCCAGCAGTTTTGGGGTGGGTGGCTACACCTTC.

This clonotype was picked up many times. The genes are TRBV6-1 and TRBJ2-3; 7 bases line up with TRBD2. The CDR3 is made up of 16 amino acids. CDR1 MNHNS and CDR2 SASEGT come from the germline V gene. The V and J ends lost 6 bases and 2 bases, in that order; junction bases with no gene match: 11. The CDR3 DNA reads as TGTGCCAGCAGCCAGCGCGGAGCGGGGACCACAGATACGCAGTATTTT. This sequence encodes CASSQRGAGTTDTQYF.

The chain couples TRBV30 to TRBJ1-6; weak D call: TRBD1 (6 bases). The V end was cut by 7 bases, the J end by 9 bases, with 16 bases between. Per the germline V gene, CDR1 is GTSNPN and CDR2 is SVGIG (reference sequence). The CDR3 has 13 amino acids. CDR3 residues: CASYGGLGSPLHF. CDR3 bases: TGTGCCTCCTACGGGGGGCTAGGTTCACCCCTCCACTTT.

Only a few counts were recorded for this clonotype. V is TRBV6-1 and J is TRBJ1-1; TRBD1 matches 8 bases. The CDR3 is made up of 13 amino acids. After removal of 6 bases from V and 3 bases from J, the junction contained 3 bases not matched to a gene. Germline CDR1 and CDR2: MNHNS and SASEGT. The CDR3 is CASRLDRDTEAFF. CDR3 coding DNA: TGTGCCAGCAGGCTGGACAGGGACACTGAAGCTTTCTTT.

The table lists this clonotype with many counts. This chain joins TRBV19 and TRBJ1-3; the D is unclear. The germline V and J ends were trimmed by 3 bases and 0 bases, with 9 bases remaining between them. Germline assignment: CDR1 LNHDA and CDR2 SQIVND (reference sequence). The CDR3 contains 15 residues. The CDR3 region is CASSISYSSGNTIYF. The CDR3 region has the DNA TGTGCCAGTAGTATTTCGTATAGCTCTGGAAACACCATATATTTT.

In this sample, this clonotype turned up a few times. This chain connects TRBV7-3 to TRBJ1-1, with D unresolved. Germline assignment: CDR1 SGHTA and CDR2 FQGTGA. The CDR3 extends over 13 amino acids. The V gene lost 5 bases and the J gene lost 8 bases, with 15 bases spanning the gap. The CDR3 DNA sequence: TGTGCCAGCAGCCCGACCCCGGGCCGGGAAGCTTTCTTT. Translated, it gives CASSPTPGREAFF.

The chain recombines TRBV12-3 or TRBV12-4 with TRBJ2-2; 12 bases match TRBD2. The CDR3 has 17 residues. V trimming: 6 bases; J trimming: 0 bases; junction bases outside the gene matches: 5. CDR3 region: CASSPTSGGPNTGELFF. In DNA form, the CDR3 reads TGTGCCAGCAGCCCAACTAGCGGGGGGCCGAACACCGGGGAGCTGTTTTTT.

This clonotype was seen repeatedly, ten times or more. V gene TRBV27 combines with J gene TRBJ1-1; D might be TRBD1 (6 bases). This CDR3 is 14 amino acids long. The germline V gene encodes CDR1 MNHEY and CDR2 SMNVEV (reference sequence). The germline V and J ends were trimmed by 5 bases and 1 base, with 11 bases remaining between them. DNA of the CDR3: TGTGCCAGCAGTAAACAGGGTGCGAACACTGAAGCTTTCTTT. Protein: CASSKQGANTEAFF.

The chain employs TRBV28 and TRBJ1-2; TRBD1 matches 12 bases. Germline loops: CDR1 MDHEN, CDR2 SYDVKM. V shed 5 bases, J shed 3 bases, and the junction held 10 bases outside the gene matches. The CDR3 contains 17 residues. Here the CDR3 DNA reads TGTGCCAGCAGTGCCGGGACAGGGGGCGGGTTGTACTATGGCTACACCTTC. Protein product: CASSAGTGGGLYYGYTF.

V and J are TRBV19 and TRBJ1-1; D gene unclear. Germline CDR1 LNHDA, CDR2 SQIVND (reference sequence). This CDR3 region has 13 residues. Trimming took off 3 bases at V and 5 bases at J, with 10 bases between the two ends. CDR3 region: CASSMGSGTEAFF. The CDR3 region has the DNA TGTGCCAGTAGTATGGGTTCTGGGACTGAAGCTTTCTTT.

In this sample, this clonotype turned up many times. The rearrangement uses TRBV6-1 and TRBJ2-1; the D is unclear. Germline CDR1 is MNHNS and CDR2 is SASEGT. CDR3 size: 12 residues. V lost 4 bases, J lost 10 bases, and 11 bases lay in between. The CDR3 sequence: CASSVTSDEQFF. The CDR3 nucleotides are TGTGCCAGCAGTGTCACGAGCGACGAGCAGTTCTTC.

The genes are TRBV28 and TRBJ1-2; a weak D match, TRBD1 (5 bases). Germline V gives CDR1 MDHEN, CDR2 SYDVKM. The V end lost 3 bases, the J end lost 4 bases, and 18 bases lay between the germline ends. This CDR3 region has 16 residues. The CDR3 region is CASSFYRDPGPYGYTF. CDR3 nucleotides: TGTGCCAGCAGTTTTTACCGGGACCCAGGCCCCTATGGCTACACCTTC.

This clonotype was found many times. V gene TRBV12-3 or TRBV12-4 combines with J gene TRBJ2-7, with D perhaps matching TRBD1 (6 bases). The CDR3 loop spans 14 amino acids. With 6 bases removed from V and 4 bases from J, the gap between germline ends came to 16 bases. The CDR3 region is CASRTGTSNYEQYF. The CDR3 DNA follows: TGTGCCAGCAGAACAGGGACGTCTAATTACGAGCAGTACTTC.

The chain uses TRBV20-1 and TRBJ1-5; unclear D gene. The germline V gene has CDR1 DFQATT and CDR2 SNEGSKA (reference sequence). V was clipped by 3 bases and J by 7 bases, with 10 bases between them. This CDR3 has 12 amino acids. This CDR3 is CSASGMGQPQHF. The CDR3 DNA sequence: TGCAGTGCTAGTGGGATGGGGCAGCCCCAGCATTTT.

This clonotype was observed many times. At one of its ends the junction is not consistent with the germline gene, which may arise from a read error. V usage is TRBV5-1 and J usage is TRBJ1-1; TRBD1 is a possible D gene (5 bases). The CDR3 contains 14 residues. Germline V CDR1 and CDR2: SGHRS, YFSETQ. CDR3 coding DNA: TGTGCCAGCAGTTTCCAGGGAGGGAACACTGAAGCTTTCTTT. Its translation is CASSFQGGNTEAFF.

This clonotype came up many times. J is TRBJ2-7 and V is TRBV12-3 or TRBV12-4, with a tentative D call TRBD2 (5 bases). V shed 8 bases and J shed 2 bases, with 19 bases lying between them. The CDR3 is 15 amino acids. CDR3 region: CASQISMAEAYEQYF. In DNA, the CDR3 is TGTGCCAGCCAGATTTCTATGGCGGAGGCCTACGAGCAGTACTTC.

The table lists this clonotype with many counts. This may stem from a read error, because a much larger clone lies one nucleotide away. V gene TRBV4-1 combines with J gene TRBJ2-7, with D unresolved. Germline V gene lookup returns CDR1 MGHRA and CDR2 YSYEKL. The CDR3 consists of 15 residues. CDR3 amino acids: CASGQESTSPYEQYF. The DNA of the CDR3 is TGCGCCAGCGGCCAAGAAAGCACGTCCCCCTACGAGCAGTACTTC.

V usage is TRBV30 and J usage is TRBJ2-7; maybe TRBD2 (6 bases). The germline gives CDR1 GTSNPN, CDR2 SVGIG (reference sequence). This CDR3 is built from 15 residues. V lost 3 bases and J lost 3, with 18 bases in between. The chain's CDR3 is CAWSAGGAGHYEQYF. Written as DNA, the CDR3 is TGTGCCTGGAGCGCTGGTGGAGCGGGTCACTACGAGCAGTACTTC. Full variable domain (missing parts from reference TRBV30 and TRBJ2-7): SQTIHQWPATLVQPVGSPLSLECTVEGTSNPNLYWYRQAAGRGLQLLFYSVGIGQISSEVPQNLSASRPQDRQFILSSKKLLLSDSGFYLCAWSAGGAGHYEQYFGPGTRLTVT.